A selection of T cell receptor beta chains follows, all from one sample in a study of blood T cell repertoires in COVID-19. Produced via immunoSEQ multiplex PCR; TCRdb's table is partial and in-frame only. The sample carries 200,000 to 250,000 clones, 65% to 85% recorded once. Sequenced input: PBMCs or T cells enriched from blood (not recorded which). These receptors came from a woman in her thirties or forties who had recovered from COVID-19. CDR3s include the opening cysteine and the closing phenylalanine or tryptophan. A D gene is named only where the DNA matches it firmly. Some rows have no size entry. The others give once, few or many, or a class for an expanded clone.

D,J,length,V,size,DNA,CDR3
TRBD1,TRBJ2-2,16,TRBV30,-,TGTGCCTGGAGTACTCAGACAGGGGGCGTCTCCGGGGAGCTGTTTTTT,CAWSTQTGGVSGELFF
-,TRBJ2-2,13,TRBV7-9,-,TGTGCCAGCAGCTTGTGGGGAGCCGGGGAGCTGTTTTTT,CASSLWGAGELFF
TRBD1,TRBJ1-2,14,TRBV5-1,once,TGCGCCAGCAGCTTAAGGACAGGGGGCTATGGCTACACCTTC,CASSLRTGGYGYTF
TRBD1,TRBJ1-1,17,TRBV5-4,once,TGTGCCAGCAGCTTCGCCCGGGACAGGGGGATGAACACTGAAGCTTTCTTT,CASSFARDRGMNTEAFF
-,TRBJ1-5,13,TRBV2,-,TGTGCCAGCAGTCGGGACATCTGGGAGCCCCAGCATTTT,CASSRDIWEPQHF
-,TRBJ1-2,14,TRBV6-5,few,TGTGCCAGCAGTTTCCGGGACAATAACTATGGCTACACCTTC,CASSFRDNNYGYTF
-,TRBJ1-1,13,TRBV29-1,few,TGCAGCGCTGCGAGTGGGAGGGCGACTGAAGCTTTCTTT,CSAASGRATEAFF
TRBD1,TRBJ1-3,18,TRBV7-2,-,TGTGCCAGCAGCTTATCCCGGGACAGGGGTCACCCTGGAAACACCATATATTTT,CASSLSRDRGHPGNTIYF
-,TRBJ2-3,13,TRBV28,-,TGTGCCAGCAGTTTAGCGGGTGGAGATACGCAGTATTTT,CASSLAGGDTQYF
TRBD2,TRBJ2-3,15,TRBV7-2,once,TGTGCCAGCAGCTTAGCTAGCGGGGACACAGATACGCAGTATTTT,CASSLASGDTDTQYF
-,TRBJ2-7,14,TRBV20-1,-,TGCAGTGCTAGTCTCCGGGAGTATGCCTACGAGCAGTACTTC,CSASLREYAYEQYF
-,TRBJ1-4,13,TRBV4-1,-,TGCGCCAGCAGCCAAACCGGGGTCGGGAAACTGTTTTTT,CASSQTGVGKLFF
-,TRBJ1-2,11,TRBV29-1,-,TGCAGCGTTGAGGCCCTGGGGACGGGAGCCTTC,CSVEALGTGAF
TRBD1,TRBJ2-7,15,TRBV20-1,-,TGCAGTGCTAGTCATTCCGGACAGGGGTTCTACGAGCAGTACTTC,CSASHSGQGFYEQYF
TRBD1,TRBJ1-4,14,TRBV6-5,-,TGTGCCAGCAGCTCAGGGGGCGCTGGTGAAAAACTGTTTTTT,CASSSGGAGEKLFF
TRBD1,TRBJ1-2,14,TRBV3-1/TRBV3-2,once,TGTGCCAGCAGCAGACAGGGGGTAGAGAATGGCTACACCTTC,CASSRQGVENGYTF
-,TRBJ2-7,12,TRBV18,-,TGTGCCAGCTCACCCCAGGGAAACGAGCAGTACTTC,CASSPQGNEQYF
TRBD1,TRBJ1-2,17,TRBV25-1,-,TGTGCCAGCAGTTATCCCCTAGGACAGGGATCTAACTATGGCTACACCTTC,CASSYPLGQGSNYGYTF
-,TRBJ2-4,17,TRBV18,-,TGTGCCAGTTCCGCGTCCAGGGGGGATGTGGCCAAAAACATTCAGTACTTC,CASSASRGDVAKNIQYF
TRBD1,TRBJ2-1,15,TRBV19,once,TGTGCCAGTAGTATAATGGGGACAGGGGACAATGAGCAGTTCTTC,CASSIMGTGDNEQFF
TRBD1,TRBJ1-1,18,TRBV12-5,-,TGTGCTAGTGGTTTGAGGGACAGGGGGCTTGGGGCGAACACTGAAGCTTTCTTT,CASGLRDRGLGANTEAFF
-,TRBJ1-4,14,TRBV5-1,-,TGCGCCAGCAGGCTCGGGTCAACTAATGAAAAACTGTTTTTT,CASRLGSTNEKLFF
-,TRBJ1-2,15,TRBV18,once,TGTGCCAGCTCACCACCGAAGGGGATTAACTATGGCTACACCTTC,CASSPPKGINYGYTF